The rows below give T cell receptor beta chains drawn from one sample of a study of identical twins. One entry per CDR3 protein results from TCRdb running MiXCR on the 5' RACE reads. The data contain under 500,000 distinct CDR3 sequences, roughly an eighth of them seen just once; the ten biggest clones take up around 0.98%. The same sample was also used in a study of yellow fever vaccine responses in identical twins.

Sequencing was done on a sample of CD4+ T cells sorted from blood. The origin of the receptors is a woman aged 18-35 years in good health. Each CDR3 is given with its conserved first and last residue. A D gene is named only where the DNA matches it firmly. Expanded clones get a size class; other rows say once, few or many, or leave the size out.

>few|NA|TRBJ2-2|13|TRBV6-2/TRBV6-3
TGTGCCAGCAGTTACGTTGTTCCCGGGGAGCTGTTTTTT
CASSYVVPGELFF
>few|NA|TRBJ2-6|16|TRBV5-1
TGCGCCAGCAGCTTGCAAGTCGGCTCTGGGGCCAACGTCCTGACTTTC
CASSLQVGSGANVLTF
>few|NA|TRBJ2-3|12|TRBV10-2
TGCGCCAGCAGTGTTCTTCGAGATACGCAGTATTTT
CASSVLRDTQYF
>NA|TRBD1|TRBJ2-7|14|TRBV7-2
TGTGCCAGCAGCTATTGGACAGGGGGCGACGAGCAGTACTTC
CASSYWTGGDEQYF
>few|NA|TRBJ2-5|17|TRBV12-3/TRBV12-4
TGTGCCAGCAGTTTAACTCCGACGCCGGGACTGGGAGAGACCCAGTACTTC
CASSLTPTPGLGETQYF
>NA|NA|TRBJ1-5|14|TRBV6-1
TGTGCCAGCCAGCGAGGACAAATCAATCAGCCCCAGCATTTT
CASQRGQINQPQHF
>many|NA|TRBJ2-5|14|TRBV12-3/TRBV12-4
TGTGCCAGCAGTTTACAACCTTGGAAAGAGACCCAGTACTTC
CASSLQPWKETQYF
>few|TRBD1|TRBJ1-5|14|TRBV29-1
TGCAGCGTCGGACAGGGGGCGAGCAATCAGCCCCAGCATTTT
CSVGQGASNQPQHF
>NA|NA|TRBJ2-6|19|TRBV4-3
TGCGCCAGCAGCCAAGACTCAGTATTCTCAGGGGTCGGGGCCAACGTCCTGACTTTC
CASSQDSVFSGVGANVLTF
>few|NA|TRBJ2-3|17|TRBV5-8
TGTGCCAGCAGCCGGAGGGTTTTGACAGACCGCACAGATACGCAGTATTTT
CASSRRVLTDRTDTQYF
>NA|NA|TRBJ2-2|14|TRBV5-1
TGCGCCAGCTCTACCGGCGGGAACACCGGGGAGCTGTTTTTT
CASSTGGNTGELFF
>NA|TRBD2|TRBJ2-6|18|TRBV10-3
TGTGCCATCAGTGAGGCTCGCGGGAGGGTGTCTGGGGCCAACGTCCTGACTTTC
CAISEARGRVSGANVLTF
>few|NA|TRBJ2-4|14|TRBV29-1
TGCAGCGTTACAGGGGGAGCGGGGGAGAGCATTCAGTACTTC
CSVTGGAGESIQYF
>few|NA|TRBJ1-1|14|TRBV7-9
TGTGCCAGCAGCTTAGCACAGGCGAGAACTGAAGCTTTCTTT
CASSLAQARTEAFF
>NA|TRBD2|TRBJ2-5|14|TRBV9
TGTGCCAGCAGCGCAGCGGGAGGCCGAGAGACCCAGTACTTC
CASSAAGGRETQYF
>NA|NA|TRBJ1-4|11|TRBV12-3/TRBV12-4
TGTGCCAGCAGCCTAACCCGGGAACTGTTTTTT
CASSLTRELFF
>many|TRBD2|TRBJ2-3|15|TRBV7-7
TGTGCTAGCAGCATCTTAGCGGGAGGAACAGATACGCAGTATTTT
CASSILAGGTDTQYF
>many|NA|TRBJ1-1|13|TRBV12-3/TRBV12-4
TGTGCCAGCAGGAGAACTCAGAACACTGAAGCTTTCTTT
CASRRTQNTEAFF
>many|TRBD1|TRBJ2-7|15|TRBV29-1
TGCAGCGTTGGATCCCGGACAGGGGCAATGAACGAGCAGTACTTC
CSVGSRTGAMNEQYF
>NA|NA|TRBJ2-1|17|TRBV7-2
TGTGCCAGCAGCTTAGGGGCAGCCCCGAGCTCCTACAATGAGCAGTTCTTC
CASSLGAAPSSYNEQFF
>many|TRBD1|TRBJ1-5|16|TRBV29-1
TGCAGCGTTGAAGAGGAGGGGACAGGGCCCTACAAGGCCCAGCATTTT
CSVEEEGTGPYKAQHF
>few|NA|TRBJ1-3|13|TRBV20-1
TGCAGTGCCGCAGGGGTTGTTGGAAACACCATATATTTT
CSAAGVVGNTIYF
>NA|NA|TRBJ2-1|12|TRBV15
TGTGCCACCAGCAGAGGGGAGACTAGTCGGTTCTTC
CATSRGETSRFF
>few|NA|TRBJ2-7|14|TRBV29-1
TGCAGCGTTCGACTGGACCTCAGCTCCTACGAGCAGTACTTC
CSVRLDLSSYEQYF
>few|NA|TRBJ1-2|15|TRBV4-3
TGCGCCAGCAGCCAAGAGAGAAACCTCAACTATGGCTACACCTTC
CASSQERNLNYGYTF
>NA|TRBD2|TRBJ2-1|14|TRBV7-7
TGTGCTAGCAGCGCTAGCGGGGGGGCAGGTGAGCAGTTCTTC
CASSASGGAGEQFF
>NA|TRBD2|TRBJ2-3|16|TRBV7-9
TGTGCCAGCAGCCTGGGACTAGCGGCCGGGAAAGATACGCAGTATTTT
CASSLGLAAGKDTQYF
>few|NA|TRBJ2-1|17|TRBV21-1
TGTGCCAGCAGCAAAGCGCAGGGGACAGGGGAAGGAGATGAGCAGTTCTTC
CASSKAQGTGEGDEQFF
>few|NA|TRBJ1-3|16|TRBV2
TGTGCCAGCAGTGAATCACCGATGACCTCTGGAAACACCATATATTTT
CASSESPMTSGNTIYF
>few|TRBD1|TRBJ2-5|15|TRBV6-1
TGTGCCAGCAGTGGATCACAGGGGACCCAAGAGACCCAGTACTTC
CASSGSQGTQETQYF
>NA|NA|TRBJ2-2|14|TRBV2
TGTGCCAGCAAGGAGGGGACCTCGGCCGGGGAGCTGTTTTTT
CASKEGTSAGELFF
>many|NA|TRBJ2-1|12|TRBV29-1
TGCAGCGTTGTAGTGGGGCTCAATGAGCAGTTCTTC
CSVVVGLNEQFF
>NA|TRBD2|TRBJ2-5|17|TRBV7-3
TGTGCCAGCAGCTTAAGGGGTAGCGGGGGGCGACAAGAGACCCAGTACTTC
CASSLRGSGGRQETQYF
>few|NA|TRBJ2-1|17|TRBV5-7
TGTGCCAGCAGCCTGTCTTTCCGGGACACCCGATGCAATGAGCAGTTCTTC
CASSLSFRDTRCNEQFF
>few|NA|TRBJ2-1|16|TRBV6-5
TGTGCCAGCAGTTACTCCCCCTTCGGAATGCCCGGGGAGCAGTTCTTC
CASSYSPFGMPGEQFF
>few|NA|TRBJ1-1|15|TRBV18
TGTGCCAGCTCACCCTCGCTGACAGGGAACACTGAAGCTTTCTTT
CASSPSLTGNTEAFF
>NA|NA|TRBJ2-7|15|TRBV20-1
TGCAGTGCTAGAGATATTCGCCCGGGCTCCTACGAGCAGTACTTC
CSARDIRPGSYEQYF
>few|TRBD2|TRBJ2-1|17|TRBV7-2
TGTGCCAGCAGCCAAGGGAGCGGGAGGGCCAACAACAATGAGCAGTTCTTC
CASSQGSGRANNNEQFF
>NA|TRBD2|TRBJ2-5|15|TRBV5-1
TGCGCCAGCAGCTTGACAACGGGACTAAAAGAGACCCAGTACTTC
CASSLTTGLKETQYF